A single T cell receptor beta chain is shown here with its context. The antigen remains unidentified. An Oncomine TCR Beta short-read assay was used to sequence the DNA from cultured CD4+ T cells. Someone extracted genomic DNA from cultured CD4+ T cells. TCRdb recomputed calls from the PCR reads with MiXCR, one row per CDR3 protein. The profile covers roughly 11,000 distinct CDR3 sequences, with 40% appearing a single time and 20% to 25% taken by the ten largest. The data were obtained in a study of vaccination and CD4 T cells after COVID-19. As for treatment: approximately 9-day PBMC culture with coronavirus spike peptide pools or control peptides (ViraFEST assay). Gathering of the CD4+ T cells, from the unexposed donor, took place before the COVID-19 pandemic (2011-2018). This CDR3 spans 13 amino acids. Trimming removed 3 bases at V and 10 bases at J, with 17 bases between. Per germline, CDR1 SGHNT and CDR2 YYREEE (reference sequence).

The origin of this receptor is a human donor in good health. The V gene is TRBV5-4, the J gene TRBJ2-7, with D possibly being TRBD2 (8 bases). Material for sequencing was CD4+ T cells from blood, cultured in vitro. The CDR3 loop reads CASSSREGAHQYF. The CDR3 nucleotides are TGTGCCAGCAGCTCCCGGGAGGGGGCTCACCAGTACTTC.